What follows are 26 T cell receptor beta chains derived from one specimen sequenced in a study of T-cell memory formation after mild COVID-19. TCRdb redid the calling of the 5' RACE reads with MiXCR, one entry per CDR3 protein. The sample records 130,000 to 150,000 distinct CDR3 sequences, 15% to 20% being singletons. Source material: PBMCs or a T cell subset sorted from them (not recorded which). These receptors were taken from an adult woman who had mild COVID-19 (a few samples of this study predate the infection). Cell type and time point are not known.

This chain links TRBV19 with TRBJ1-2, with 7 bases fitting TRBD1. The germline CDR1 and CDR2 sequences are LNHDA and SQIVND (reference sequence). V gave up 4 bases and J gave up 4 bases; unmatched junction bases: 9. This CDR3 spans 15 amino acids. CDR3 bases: TGTGCCAGTAGTAATAGAGGGGACAGATCCTATGGCTACACCTTC. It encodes CASSNRGDRSYGYTF.

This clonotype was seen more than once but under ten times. The CDR3 loop is CASRRSVGVNTEAFF. The CDR3 coding sequence is TGTGCCAGCAGACGGTCCGTTGGGGTGAACACTGAAGCTTTCTTT. The rearrangement uses TRBV12-3 or TRBV12-4 and TRBJ1-1; no clear D. The CDR3 length is 15 residues. Trimming cost V 6 bases and J 0 bases, with 14 bases left between them.

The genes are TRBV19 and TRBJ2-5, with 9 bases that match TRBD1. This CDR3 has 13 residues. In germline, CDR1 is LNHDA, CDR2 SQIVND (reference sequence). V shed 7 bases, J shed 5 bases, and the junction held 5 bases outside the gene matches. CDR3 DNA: TGTGCCAGTACGGGACAGGGAACGGAGACCCAGTACTTC. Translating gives CASTGQGTETQYF.

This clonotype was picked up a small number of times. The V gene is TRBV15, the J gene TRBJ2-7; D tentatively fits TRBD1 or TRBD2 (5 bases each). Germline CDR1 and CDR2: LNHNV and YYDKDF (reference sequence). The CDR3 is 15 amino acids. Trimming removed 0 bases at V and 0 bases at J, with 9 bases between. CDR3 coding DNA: TGTGCCACCAGCAGAGAGGCAGGGAGCTCCTACGAGCAGTACTTC. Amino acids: CATSREAGSSYEQYF.

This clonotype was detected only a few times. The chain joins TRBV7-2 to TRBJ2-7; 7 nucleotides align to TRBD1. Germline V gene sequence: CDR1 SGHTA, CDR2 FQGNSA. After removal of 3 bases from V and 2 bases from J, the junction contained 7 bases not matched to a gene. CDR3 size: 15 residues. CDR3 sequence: CASSFTGVRTYEQYF. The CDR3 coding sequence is TGTGCCAGCAGCTTTACAGGGGTGAGAACCTACGAGCAGTACTTC.

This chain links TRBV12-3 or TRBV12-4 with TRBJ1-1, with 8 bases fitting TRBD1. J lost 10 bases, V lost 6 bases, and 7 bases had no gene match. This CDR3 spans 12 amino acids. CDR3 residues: CASSLRQGLAFF. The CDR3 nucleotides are TGTGCCAGCAGCCTTCGACAGGGGTTAGCTTTCTTT.

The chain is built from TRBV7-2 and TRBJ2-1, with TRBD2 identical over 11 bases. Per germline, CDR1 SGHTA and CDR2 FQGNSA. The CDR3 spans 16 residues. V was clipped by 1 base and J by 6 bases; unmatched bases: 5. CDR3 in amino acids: CASSLVSGGAINEQFF. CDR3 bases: TGTGCCAGCAGCTTAGTTAGCGGGGGGGCCATCAATGAGCAGTTCTTC.

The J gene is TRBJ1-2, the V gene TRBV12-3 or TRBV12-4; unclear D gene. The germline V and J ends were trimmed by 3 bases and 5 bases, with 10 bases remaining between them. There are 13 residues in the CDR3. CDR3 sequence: CASSFGRGYGYTF. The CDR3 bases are TGTGCCAGCAGTTTTGGCAGAGGATATGGCTACACCTTC.

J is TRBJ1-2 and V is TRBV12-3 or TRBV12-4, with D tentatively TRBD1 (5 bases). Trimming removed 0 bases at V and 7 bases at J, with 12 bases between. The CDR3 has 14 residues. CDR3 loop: CASSLAGLPRGYTF. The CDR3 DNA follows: TGTGCCAGCAGTTTAGCGGGGCTCCCACGTGGCTACACCTTC.

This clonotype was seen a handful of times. CDR3 residues: CASRKKPPGDTQYF. CDR3 nucleotide sequence: TGTGCCAGCAGAAAAAAGCCCCCAGGGGATACGCAGTATTTT. The rearrangement uses TRBV6-5 and TRBJ2-3, with D perhaps matching TRBD1 (5 bases). CDR1 is MNHEY and CDR2 is SVGAGI in the germline V gene. V was cut by 6 bases and J by 6 bases, with 16 bases left in between. CDR3 length: 14 amino acids.

This chain's CDR3 is CASSFWGLAEAFF. The CDR3 DNA reads as TGTGCCAGCAGCTTCTGGGGGCTAGCTGAAGCTTTCTTT. This chain uses TRBV5-6 with TRBJ1-1; the D gene is possibly TRBD1 (6 bases). This CDR3 region has 13 residues. In germline, CDR1 is SGHDT, CDR2 YYEEEE. Trimming shortened V by 2 bases and J by 6 bases, and 11 bases separated the two germline ends.

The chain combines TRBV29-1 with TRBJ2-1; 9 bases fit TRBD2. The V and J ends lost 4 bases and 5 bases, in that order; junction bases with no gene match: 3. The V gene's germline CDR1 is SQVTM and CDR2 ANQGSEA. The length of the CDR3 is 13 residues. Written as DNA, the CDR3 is TGCAGCGTTGGCAGCGGGAGGCACAATGAGCAGTTCTTC. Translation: CSVGSGRHNEQFF.

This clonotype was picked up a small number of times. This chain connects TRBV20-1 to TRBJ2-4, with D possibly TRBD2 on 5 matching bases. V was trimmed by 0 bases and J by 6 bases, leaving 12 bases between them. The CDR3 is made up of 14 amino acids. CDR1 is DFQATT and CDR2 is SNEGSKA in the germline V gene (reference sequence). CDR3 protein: CSARETGKGNIQYF. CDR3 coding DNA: TGCAGTGCTAGAGAAACGGGGAAGGGAAACATTCAGTACTTC.

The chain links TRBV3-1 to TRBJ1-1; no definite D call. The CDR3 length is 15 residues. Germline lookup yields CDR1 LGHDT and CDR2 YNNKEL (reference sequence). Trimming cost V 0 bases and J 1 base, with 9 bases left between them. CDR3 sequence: CASSQDLGRNTEAFF. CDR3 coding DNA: TGTGCCAGCAGCCAAGATCTTGGGCGGAACACTGAAGCTTTCTTT.

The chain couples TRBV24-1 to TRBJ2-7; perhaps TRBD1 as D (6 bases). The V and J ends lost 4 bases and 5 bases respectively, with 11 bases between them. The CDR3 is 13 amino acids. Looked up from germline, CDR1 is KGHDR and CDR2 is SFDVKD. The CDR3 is CATSDSRGHEQYF. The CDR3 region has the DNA TGTGCCACCAGTGACAGCAGGGGCCACGAGCAGTACTTC.

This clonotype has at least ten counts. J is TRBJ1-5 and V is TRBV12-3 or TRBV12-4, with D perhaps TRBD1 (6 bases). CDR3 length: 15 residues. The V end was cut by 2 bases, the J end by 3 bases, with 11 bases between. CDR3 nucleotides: TGTGCCAGCAGTTTATCCGGACAGCCCAATCAGCCCCAGCATTTT. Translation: CASSLSGQPNQPQHF.

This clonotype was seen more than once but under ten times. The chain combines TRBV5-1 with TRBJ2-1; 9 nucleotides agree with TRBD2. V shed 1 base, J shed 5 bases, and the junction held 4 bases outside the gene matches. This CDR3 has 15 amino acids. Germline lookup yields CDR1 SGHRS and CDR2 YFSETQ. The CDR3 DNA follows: TGCGCCAGCAGCTTGCTGCGGGAGGGTGACAATGAGCAGTTCTTC. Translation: CASSLLREGDNEQFF.

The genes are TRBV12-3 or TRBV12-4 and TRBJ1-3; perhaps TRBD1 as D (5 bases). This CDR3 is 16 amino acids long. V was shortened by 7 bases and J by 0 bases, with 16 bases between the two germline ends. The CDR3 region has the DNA TGTGCCAGCACTCGGGACGTCCAATACTCTGGAAACACCATATATTTT. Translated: CASTRDVQYSGNTIYF.

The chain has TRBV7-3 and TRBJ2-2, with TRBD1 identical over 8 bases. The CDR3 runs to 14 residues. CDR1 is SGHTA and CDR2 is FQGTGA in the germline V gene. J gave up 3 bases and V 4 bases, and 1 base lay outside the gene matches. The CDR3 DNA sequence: TGTGCCAGCAGCTCGACAGGGGACACCGGGGAGCTGTTTTTT. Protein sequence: CASSSTGDTGELFF.

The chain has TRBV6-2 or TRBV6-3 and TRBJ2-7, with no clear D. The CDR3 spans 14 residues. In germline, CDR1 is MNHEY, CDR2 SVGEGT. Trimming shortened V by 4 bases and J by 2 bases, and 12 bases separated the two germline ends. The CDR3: CASSSHRATYEQYF. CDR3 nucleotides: TGTGCCAGCAGTTCTCATCGGGCGACCTACGAGCAGTACTTC.

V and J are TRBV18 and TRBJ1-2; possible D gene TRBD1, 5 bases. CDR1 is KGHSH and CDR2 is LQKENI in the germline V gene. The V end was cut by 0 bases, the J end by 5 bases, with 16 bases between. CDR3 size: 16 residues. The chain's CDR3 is CASSPPQRGAKYGYTF. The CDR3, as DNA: TGTGCCAGCTCACCACCCCAGAGAGGGGCAAAATATGGCTACACCTTC. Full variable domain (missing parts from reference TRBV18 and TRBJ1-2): NAGVMQNPRHLVRRRGQEARLRCSPMKGHSHVYWYRQLPEEGLKFMVYLQKENIIDESGMPKERFSAEFPKEGPSILRIQQVVRGDSAAYFCASSPPQRGAKYGYTFGSGTRLTVV.

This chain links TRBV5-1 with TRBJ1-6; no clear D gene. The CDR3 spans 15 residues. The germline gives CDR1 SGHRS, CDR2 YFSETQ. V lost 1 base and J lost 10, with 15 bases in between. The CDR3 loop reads CASSLLMQTGSPLHF. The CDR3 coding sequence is TGCGCCAGCAGCTTGCTGATGCAGACCGGGTCACCCCTCCACTTT.

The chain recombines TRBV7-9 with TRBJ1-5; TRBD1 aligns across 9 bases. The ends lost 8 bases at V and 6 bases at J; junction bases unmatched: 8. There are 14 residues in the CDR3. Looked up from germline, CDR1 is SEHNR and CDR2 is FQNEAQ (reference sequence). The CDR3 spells CASGPAGQGQPQHF. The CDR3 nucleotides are TGTGCCAGCGGCCCGGCGGGACAGGGTCAGCCCCAGCATTTT.

The CDR3 protein is CASSPQGANTGELFF. The CDR3 DNA sequence: TGTGCCAGCAGCCCTCAGGGGGCGAACACCGGGGAGCTGTTTTTT. The chain combines TRBV3-1 with TRBJ2-2; the match to TRBD1 covers 7 bases. J was trimmed by 0 bases and V by 4 bases; bases with no gene match: 2. CDR3 length: 15 amino acids. Germline CDR1 reads LGHDT; CDR2 reads YNNKEL (reference sequence).

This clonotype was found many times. CDR3 nucleotides: TGCAGTGCTAGAATCGGCGGGGGTTCCTACAATGAGCAGTTCTTC. Protein product: CSARIGGGSYNEQFF. This chain joins TRBV20-1 and TRBJ2-1, with 7 bases identical to TRBD2. V shed 2 bases, J shed 1 base, and the junction held 5 bases outside the gene matches. In germline, CDR1 is DFQATT, CDR2 SNEGSKA (reference sequence). The CDR3 contains 15 residues.

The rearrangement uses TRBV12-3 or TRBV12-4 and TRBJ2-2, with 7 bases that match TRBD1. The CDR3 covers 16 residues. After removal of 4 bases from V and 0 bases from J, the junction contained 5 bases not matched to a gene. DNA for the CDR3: TGTGCCAGCAGTTCGGGACAGCTCACGAACACCGGGGAGCTGTTTTTT. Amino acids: CASSSGQLTNTGELFF.